This T cell receptor (beta chain) was documented in a study of blood T cell repertoires in COVID-19 (dated by TCRdb to between 2020 and 2021). For context, the study as a whole: Samples from collaborators originated in the United States, Italy and Spain and spanned both the acute and convalescent phases of COVID-19. The prospective study material was composed of cDNA or gDNA derived from T cells, B-cell-depleted T cells, or PBMCs. The dataset comprised deeply sampled blood TCRbeta repertoires from subjects exposed to, actively infected with, or recovered from COVID-19. The repertoires were made available in a free public database intended to serve as a resource for research on the immune response to SARS-CoV-2. The samples were drawn from the first 160 participants of the ongoing ImmuneRACE study and from more than 1,000 subjects provided by 6 global collaborators. A de-identified subject ID, COVID-19 status, age in years and sex were almost always included in the sample metadata. HLA class I and class II types, where available, came from metadata supplied by the sample provider rather than from assay-based typing.

In the prospective study, participants were 18 to 89 years old, resided in approximately 25 geographic areas of the United States, and were enrolled through a virtual design. In the prospective study, cohorts were assigned on the basis of participant-reported clinical history obtained from a screening survey and a study questionnaire. ImmuneRACE Cohort 3 recovered participants were defined by two consecutive negative NP/OP PCR tests, healthcare professional clearance, or symptom resolution. In the prospective study, whole blood, serum and a nasopharyngeal or oropharyngeal swab were collected from each participant by mobile phlebotomists. Prospective study participants could optionally give additional blood draws and questionnaires over a roughly 2-month period. Before DNA extraction, blood samples from the prospective study were shipped at room temperature or frozen. What the study reported, not specific to this receptor: The amount of clinical and demographic metadata varied by source and participant and was provided uncurated.

TCRbeta CDR3 regions were amplified from genomic DNA using the immunoSEQ Assay, a bias-controlled multiplex PCR. The source study handled its data this way. The number of nucleated cells in each sample was estimated from the amplification of reference gene primers within the assay. Sequence reads were collapsed and filtered to measure the absolute abundance of every unique TCRbeta CDR3 rearrangement. Productive Simpson clonality was computed per sample as the square root of Simpson's diversity index over productive rearrangements. TCRdb took over this immuneACCESS table, retaining in-frame rearrangements with V and J assigned. Such tables are incomplete; in checked studies, under half of the missing clones stem from an unresolved V gene, and the remainder is unexplained. V and J calls and clone size come straight from that table; D and trimming were deduced from the DNA. A total of about 350,000 clones appear in this sample, about 90% of them only once. The ten largest account for approximately 0.93% of the sample.

CDR1 and CDR2, per the germline V gene, are SGHRS and YFSETQ. The CDR3 numbers 15 residues from cysteine through phenylalanine. This entry keeps only the CDR3 DNA: 45 bases, framed from base 1. Here V drops 2 bases and J drops 7 bases, and the junction holds 9 bases not matched to any gene. This clone has a single count. Its antigen specificity is not known. No quality values exist for individual bases; no much larger clone is one base distant. The chain uses TRBV5-1 and TRBJ2-1, with 7 bases aligning to TRBD1. The sample consisted of PBMCs or T cells enriched from blood (not recorded which). The clonotype was recovered from a woman aged 25 to 39 who had recovered from COVID-19. CDR3 reads: CASSLGDSIINEQFF. The DNA sequence is given as TGCGCCAGCAGCTTAGGGGACAGTATAATAAATGAGCAGTTCTTC.